This entry is about one T cell receptor (beta chain). The source of the sample is a study of CD8 T cells in Susac syndrome. The CDR3 spans 20 residues. Germline loops: CDR1 MNHEY, CDR2 SVGAGI. Between the trimmed V and J ends, which lost 0 bases and 0 bases, there was a span of 21 bases. The RNA input was 0.5 to 1 ug, and it was reverse transcribed with random hexamers. TCRdb reanalysed the immunoSEQ multiplex PCR reads using MiXCR and keeps one entry per CDR3 protein. The sample has fewer than 300,000 distinct CDR3 sequences, more than 75% seen once. Sequencing of TCR beta was performed on blood CD8+ T cells and on blood CD4+ T cells.

This chain connects TRBV6-5 to TRBJ1-3; D may be TRBD1 (5 bases). The receptor was derived from a human donor with multiple sclerosis. The sample was CD8+ T cells from PBMCs. CDR3 bases: TGTGCCAGCAGTTACTCGAAGGCTTGGGCCAGGGCGATCTCTGGAAACACCATATATTTT. It yields the protein CASSYSKAWARAISGNTIYF.